What follows describes a single T cell receptor beta chain. Its matching antigen is unknown. This entry is derived from a study of CD8+CD57+ T cells in acquired aplastic anemia. Overall study findings and caveats: Both patients and controls carried the same twenty-nine CD8+ CDR3 sequences.

Both TCR beta VDJ combination and CDR3 sequence profiling were carried out. Genomic DNA was the template for this profiling. MiXCR, applied by TCRdb to the reads, yields one record per CDR3 protein. The table has hundreds of thousands of distinct CDR3 sequences, approximately 70% seen once. V lost 3 bases and J lost 7, with 16 bases in between. The CDR3 is 14 residues long. Looked up from germline, CDR1 is SGDLS and CDR2 is YYNGEE. This chain links TRBV9 with TRBJ2-5; D is ambiguous. Sequencing input: sorted CD4+, CD8+, or CD8+CD57+ T cells (not recorded which) from PBMCs. This clonotype was obtained from a human donor in good health, serving as a control. DNA of the CDR3: TGTGCCAGCAGCGGGCCCCCTATGATCGGGACCCAGTACTTC. As protein: CASSGPPMIGTQYF.